The 32 T cell receptor beta chains reported below all come from one sample, sequenced in a study of T cell responses to AZD1222 COVID-19 vaccine. Some clones are missing from TCRdb's copy, which holds only in-frame ones; the method was immunoSEQ multiplex PCR. The repertoire holds 110,000 to 150,000 clones, 75% to 90% seen once, with roughly 1.7% in the top ten. This sample comprised peripheral blood, obtained on day 0 of AZD1222 vaccination. The origin of the receptors is an adult in good health.

This chain links TRBV5-1 with TRBJ1-1, with D perhaps TRBD1 (5 bases). V was trimmed by 0 bases and J by 1 base, leaving 10 bases between them. The CDR3 has 15 residues. The germline V gene encodes CDR1 SGHRS and CDR2 YFSETQ. The chain's CDR3 is CASSLERGRNTEAFF. Written as DNA, the CDR3 is TGCGCCAGCAGCTTGGAGAGGGGTCGGAACACTGAAGCTTTCTTT.

The chain uses TRBV11-3 and TRBJ1-2; TRBD1 aligns across 8 bases. Germline V lookup: CDR1 SGHNT, CDR2 YENEEA. This CDR3 spans 13 amino acids. The ends lost 2 bases at V and 7 bases at J; junction bases unmatched: 3. The DNA for the CDR3 is TGTGCCAGCAGCTTAACAGGACAGGGTGGCTACACCTTC. This translates into CASSLTGQGGYTF.

The V and J genes are TRBV18 and TRBJ1-5; D call uncertain. The length of the CDR3 is 13 residues. V lost 3 bases and J 7 bases, leaving 10 bases between the germline ends. In germline, CDR1 is KGHSH, CDR2 LQKENI. The DNA of the CDR3 is TGTGCCAGCTCACCCCGAAATCCCCAGCCCCAGCATTTT. Protein sequence: CASSPRNPQPQHF.

This rearrangement joins TRBV20-1 to TRBJ1-4; D is unclear. With 6 bases removed from V and 0 bases from J, the gap between germline ends came to 2 bases. Germline-derived CDR1 and CDR2 are DFQATT and SNEGSKA (reference sequence). There are 11 residues in the CDR3. The CDR3 coding sequence is TGCAGTGCCGCAACTAATGAAAAACTGTTTTTT. Its protein is CSAATNEKLFF.

Details on this clone: Other DNA sequences of this sample code for an identical CDR3. This chain joins TRBV3-1 (or the pseudogene TRBV3-2) and TRBJ1-2; D gene uncertain. Trimming took off 0 bases at V and 5 bases at J, with 4 bases between the two ends. The CDR3 has 12 amino acids. Germline values: CDR1 LGHDT, CDR2 YNNKEL (reference sequence). This CDR3 is CASSQDRYGYTF. The DNA of the CDR3 is TGTGCCAGCAGCCAAGATCGATATGGCTACACCTTC.

This chain connects TRBV5-5 to TRBJ2-3; D call uncertain. Trimming stripped 2 bases from V and 4 bases from J, with 2 bases between. The CDR3 loop spans 11 amino acids. CDR1 and CDR2 (germline): SGHKS, YYEKEE (reference sequence). Here the CDR3 reads CASSFPDTQYF. Written as DNA, the CDR3 is TGTGCCAGCAGCTTCCCAGATACGCAGTATTTT.

The CDR3 is CATWAGELFF. The CDR3 region has the DNA TGTGCCACCTGGGCCGGGGAGCTGTTTTTT. V is TRBV19 and J is TRBJ2-2; D not resolved. CDR3 length: 10 amino acids. CDR1 is LNHDA and CDR2 is SQIVND in the germline V gene (reference sequence). V dropped 10 bases and J dropped 6 bases, with 6 bases sitting between them.

The J gene is TRBJ2-1, the V gene TRBV28; no reliable D call. Germline V gene sequence: CDR1 MDHEN, CDR2 SYDVKM. This CDR3 comprises 16 residues. V lost 6 bases and J lost 4, with 19 bases in between. The CDR3 sequence is CASRSWSTDLYNEQFF. CDR3 coding DNA: TGTGCCAGCAGATCATGGTCGACGGATCTTTACAATGAGCAGTTCTTC.

The chain links TRBV6-2 or TRBV6-3 to TRBJ1-1; D may be TRBD1 (6 bases). Germline CDR1 and CDR2: MNHEY and SVGEGT. The length of the CDR3 is 16 residues. The V end was cut by 4 bases, the J end by 1 base, with 16 bases between. CDR3 sequence reads: CASSLWAGVRNTEAFF. CDR3 coding DNA: TGTGCCAGCAGTTTGTGGGCAGGGGTTAGGAACACTGAAGCTTTCTTT.

The chain employs TRBV5-1 and TRBJ2-2; 7 positions agree with TRBD2. J was trimmed by 1 base and V by 4 bases; bases with no gene match: 4. The V gene's germline CDR1 is SGHRS and CDR2 YFSETQ. This CDR3 has 15 residues. This chain's CDR3 is CASSVSSGNTGELFF. CDR3 DNA: TGCGCCAGCAGCGTTTCTAGCGGGAACACCGGGGAGCTGTTTTTT.

This clone was picked up a small number of times. The chain combines TRBV10-1 with TRBJ2-5; TRBD2 is a possible D gene (6 bases). Trimming left V 2 bases short and J 2 bases short, with 9 bases between. This CDR3 region has 14 residues. The germline V gene encodes CDR1 WNHNN and CDR2 SYGVQD (reference sequence). The CDR3 loop is CASSEAGRQETQYF. The CDR3 DNA follows: TGCGCCAGCAGTGAGGCCGGGAGACAAGAGACCCAGTACTTC.

The chain has TRBV7-9 and TRBJ1-2, with TRBD1 as a possible D gene (5 bases). The ends were cut back, 8 bases at V and 3 bases at J, with 16 bases in the middle. The CDR3 contains 14 residues. The germline gives CDR1 SEHNR, CDR2 FQNEAQ (reference sequence). CDR3 DNA sequence: TGTGCCAGCTCCCGAGCGGGGGGATACTATGGCTACACCTTC. Protein: CASSRAGGYYGYTF.

This clone was observed a handful of times. This chain uses TRBV5-1 with TRBJ2-1; D is uncertain. Trimming stripped 5 bases from V and 0 bases from J, with 12 bases between. Germline V gives CDR1 SGHRS, CDR2 YFSETQ. CDR3 length: 15 amino acids. Here the CDR3 DNA reads TGCGCCAGCAGACCGACCCTGAGCTCCTACAATGAGCAGTTCTTC. This codes for CASRPTLSSYNEQFF. The variable domain in full, completed from reference TRBV5-1 and TRBJ2-1, reads KAGVTQTPRYLIKTRGQQVTLSCSPISGHRSVSWYQQTPGQGLQFLFEYFSETQRNKGNFPGRFSGRQFSNSRSEMNVSTLELGDSALYLCASRPTLSSYNEQFFGPGTRLTVL.

This clone was seen a handful of times. This chain joins TRBV7-9 and TRBJ2-7, with D maybe TRBD1 (6 bases). CDR1 and CDR2 (germline): SEHNR, FQNEAQ (reference sequence). Trimming removed 6 bases at V and 0 bases at J, with 15 bases between. This CDR3 spans 15 amino acids. The CDR3 nucleotides are TGTGCCAGCAGTCCCAGGGGCCCCATCTCCTACGAGCAGTACTTC. It translates to CASSPRGPISYEQYF.

This chain links TRBV18 with TRBJ2-5; D might be TRBD1 (5 bases). The length of the CDR3 is 14 residues. V was cut by 4 bases and J by 2 bases, with 11 bases left in between. Germline loops: CDR1 KGHSH, CDR2 LQKENI. CDR3 DNA sequence: TGTGCCAGCTCACACCAGGGATTACAAGAGACCCAGTACTTC. This gives the protein CASSHQGLQETQYF.

This chain links TRBV6-5 with TRBJ1-1; D uncertain. The germline CDR1 and CDR2 sequences are MNHEY and SVGAGI. Trimming took off 2 bases at V and 1 base at J, with 11 bases between the two ends. The CDR3 runs 15 residues. The CDR3 here is CASSYEVPANTEAFF. In nucleotides, the CDR3 is TGTGCCAGCAGTTACGAGGTCCCGGCGAACACTGAAGCTTTCTTT.

This clone was recorded only once. V is TRBV28 and J is TRBJ2-7, with 7 bases lining up with TRBD1. V lost 10 bases to trimming and J lost 3 bases; unmatched junction nucleotides: 12. CDR1 is MDHEN and CDR2 is SYDVKM in the germline V gene. This CDR3 is built from 14 residues. This CDR3 reads CATRIPGQFYEQYF. The CDR3 nucleotides are TGTGCCACTCGAATCCCGGGACAGTTCTACGAGCAGTACTTC. The full variable domain, in which reference TRBV28 and TRBJ2-7 provide the parts outside the CDR3, is DVKVTQSSRYLVKRTGEKVFLECVQDMDHENMFWYRQDPGLGLRLIYFSYDVKMKEKGDIPEGYSVSREKKERFSLILESASTNQTSMYLCATRIPGQFYEQYFGPGTRLTVT.

The chain recombines TRBV14 with TRBJ2-7, with no clear D. Trimming pared 4 bases from V and 2 bases from J, leaving 3 bases between. Germline assignment: CDR1 SGHDN and CDR2 FVKESK. This CDR3 has 11 amino acids. The CDR3 loop reads CASSLTYEQYF. The CDR3, as DNA: TGTGCCAGCAGCCTGACCTACGAGCAGTACTTC.

The chain has TRBV3-1 (or the pseudogene TRBV3-2) and TRBJ2-1; 12 bases agree with TRBD2. J gave up 9 bases and V 2 bases, and 14 bases lay outside the gene matches. The CDR3 has 18 residues. Germline V gene lookup returns CDR1 LGHDT and CDR2 YNNKEL (reference sequence). This CDR3 is CASSQLGGLAGFGSEQFF. The CDR3 DNA follows: TGTGCCAGCAGCCAACTAGGAGGACTAGCGGGGTTCGGTAGTGAGCAGTTCTTC.

The chain uses TRBV27 and TRBJ2-5, with 9 bases aligning to TRBD2. The CDR3 has 15 residues. Trimming took 2 bases from V and 4 from J; bases not matched to a gene: 5. The V gene's germline CDR1 is MNHEY and CDR2 SMNVEV (reference sequence). Here the CDR3 DNA reads TGTGCCAGCAGTTTAGGGATGCGGGGGGGAGAGACCCAGTACTTC. Encoded protein: CASSLGMRGGETQYF.

This sequence joins TRBV6-1 and TRBJ1-5, with D uncertain. The CDR3 runs 14 residues. Deletions cut 5 bases from V and 0 bases from J, with 8 bases between. Germline lookup yields CDR1 MNHNS and CDR2 SASEGT. CDR3 DNA: TGTGCCAGCAGTCCCAGTGATAGCAATCAGCCCCAGCATTTT. Encoded protein: CASSPSDSNQPQHF.

The genes are TRBV7-6 and TRBJ2-1, with D hard to call. Germline V gives CDR1 SGHVS, CDR2 FNYEAQ. This CDR3 has 15 residues. V lost 2 bases to trimming and J lost 3 bases, with 11 bases between them. CDR3 coding DNA: TGTGCCAGCAGCTTAATGCACCTGGACTACAATGAGCAGTTCTTC. Encoded protein: CASSLMHLDYNEQFF.

The chain employs TRBV3-1 (or the pseudogene TRBV3-2) and TRBJ1-2; D uncertain. The germline V gene has CDR1 LGHDT and CDR2 YNNKEL (reference sequence). Trimming pared 1 base from V and 14 bases from J, leaving 11 bases between. This CDR3 is 11 amino acids long. CDR3 coding DNA: TGTGCCAGCAGCCAAGTGCAGCTACTGACCTTC. Its protein product is CASSQVQLLTF.

The chain joins TRBV5-1 to TRBJ1-1; no firm D call. CDR3 length equals 16 residues. Trimming took off 2 bases at V and 3 bases at J, with 17 bases between the two ends. CDR1 and CDR2 (germline): SGHRS, YFSETQ. CDR3 nucleotides: TGCGCCAGCAGCTTAGGCCCCGGGGTTTGGTACACTGAAGCTTTCTTT. As protein: CASSLGPGVWYTEAFF.

V and J are TRBV30 and TRBJ1-5; D not resolved. The CDR3 loop spans 12 amino acids. The V gene lost 0 bases and the J gene lost 7 bases, with 7 bases spanning the gap. CDR1 is GTSNPN, CDR2 SVGIG, per germline (reference sequence). The CDR3 sequence is CAWSVGWQPQHF. DNA of the CDR3: TGTGCCTGGAGTGTGGGATGGCAGCCCCAGCATTTT. Full variable domain (missing parts from reference TRBV30 and TRBJ1-5): SQTIHQWPATLVQPVGSPLSLECTVEGTSNPNLYWYRQAAGRGLQLLFYSVGIGQISSEVPQNLSASRPQDRQFILSSKKLLLSDSGFYLCAWSVGWQPQHFGDGTRLSIL.

This rearrangement joins TRBV6-5 to TRBJ1-5, with a tentative D call TRBD1 (5 bases). CDR3 length equals 12 residues. The V gene lost 5 bases and the J gene lost 7 bases, with 9 bases spanning the gap. Germline-derived CDR1 and CDR2 are MNHEY and SVGAGI. The CDR3 DNA is TGTGCCAGCAGTCAGGGTAGGCAGCCCCAGCATTTT. Amino acid sequence: CASSQGRQPQHF.

The chain is built from TRBV10-3 and TRBJ1-5; D remains ambiguous. The V end was cut by 4 bases, the J end by 1 base, with 14 bases between. CDR3 size: 16 residues. Germline CDR1 and CDR2: ENHRY and SYGVKD. The CDR3 protein is CAISGTGPGSNQPQHF. The CDR3 nucleotides are TGTGCCATCAGTGGGACGGGCCCGGGGAGCAATCAGCCCCAGCATTTT.

Only a few counts were recorded for this clone. The rearrangement links TRBV10-3 to TRBJ1-2; 9 bases are a match to TRBD1. Unmatched junction bases numbered 4, after V lost 4 bases and J lost 4 bases. The CDR3 loop spans 14 amino acids. The V gene's germline CDR1 is ENHRY and CDR2 SYGVKD. The CDR3 sequence: CAISGTGDAYGYTF. The CDR3 coding sequence is TGTGCCATCAGTGGGACAGGGGATGCCTATGGCTACACCTTC.

The chain is built from TRBV2 and TRBJ2-1, with 7 bases matching TRBD2. The CDR3 runs to 13 residues. V lost 7 bases, J lost 2 bases, and 2 bases stayed unmatched. The germline V gene encodes CDR1 SNHLY and CDR2 FYNNEI. In DNA form, the CDR3 reads TGTGCCAGCAAGCGGGGTCCCTACAATGAGCAGTTCTTC. Protein product: CASKRGPYNEQFF.

This chain links TRBV28 with TRBJ2-7; TRBD2 aligns across 8 bases. The ends lost 4 bases at V and 1 base at J; junction bases unmatched: 9. Germline CDR1 is MDHEN and CDR2 is SYDVKM. CDR3 length: 16 residues. CDR3 DNA: TGTGCCAGCAGTTCACCGGGGGGGCGGAGTTCCTACGAGCAGTACTTC. This gives the protein CASSSPGGRSSYEQYF.

The chain joins TRBV3-1 (or the pseudogene TRBV3-2) to TRBJ2-1; D is uncertain. CDR3 length: 14 amino acids. Per germline, CDR1 LGHDT and CDR2 YNNKEL (reference sequence). V was cut by 7 bases and J by 8 bases, with 18 bases left in between. For the CDR3, the DNA is TGTGCCAGCACCCCTACTTTGGGTCGGGATGAGCAGTTCTTC. Its translation is CASTPTLGRDEQFF.

The V and J genes are TRBV7-8 and TRBJ1-2; D remains ambiguous. The CDR3 sequence is 15 residues long. The germline V gene encodes CDR1 SGHVS and CDR2 FQNEAQ. Trimming left V 0 bases short and J 3 bases short, with 11 bases between. The CDR3 protein is CASSLALRRDYGYTF. The CDR3 DNA reads as TGTGCCAGCAGCTTAGCTCTCAGGCGAGACTATGGCTACACCTTC.